Listed below are T cell receptor beta chains from one sample, sequenced in a study of OX40 agonist ivuxolimab in advanced cancers. This table comes from immunoSEQ multiplex PCR, and its TCRdb copy is limited to in-frame clones, with some not included. The sample holds tens of thousands of clones, 80% to 90% seen once. Material: CD4+ or CD8+ T cells sorted from blood, obtained in a trial of the OX40 agonist ivuxolimab. The receptor source for this set is an adult with an advanced solid tumor such as melanoma, head and neck, liver or kidney cancer. The CDR3 runs from the conserved cysteine through the conserved F or W. D genes are given only for firm matches. Rows give clone size only sometimes, using once, few, many, or a class for an expanded clone.

TRBV6-1	TRBJ1-4	NA	NA	CASRRTSLEEKLFF	TGTGCCAGCAGGAGGACCTCCTTAGAGGAAAAACTGTTTTTT
TRBV5-1	TRBJ2-1	TRBD2	once	CASSLVALAVNEQFF	TGCGCCAGCAGCTTGGTTGCACTAGCGGTAAATGAGCAGTTCTTC
TRBV5-1	TRBJ1-2	TRBD1	NA	CASSVPTGDGRAGYTF	TGCGCCAGCAGCGTACCTACAGGGGACGGGAGAGCTGGCTACACCTTC
TRBV27	TRBJ1-5	TRBD1	NA	CASSLSGQGGNQPQHF	TGTGCCAGCAGTTTATCGGGACAGGGCGGCAATCAGCCCCAGCATTTT
TRBV7-8	TRBJ2-4	NA	NA	CASRTAPTGPQYF	TGTGCCAGCAGGACGGCTCCCACTGGACCCCAGTACTTC
TRBV5-1	TRBJ2-3	TRBD1	NA	CASSTRQGRSTDTQYF	TGCGCCAGCAGCACCCGACAGGGTCGGAGCACAGATACGCAGTATTTT
TRBV5-8	TRBJ2-3	TRBD2	NA	CASSLRSGTQYF	TGTGCCAGCAGCTTACGTAGCGGGACGCAGTATTTT
TRBV19	TRBJ1-6	TRBD1	NA	CASRLRDRGSPLHF	TGTGCCAGTAGACTCCGGGACAGAGGATCACCCCTCCACTTT
TRBV5-1	TRBJ2-1	NA	NA	CASSLRSPGGDEQFF	TGCGCCAGCAGCTTGAGGTCTCCGGGGGGCGATGAGCAGTTCTTC
TRBV19	TRBJ2-7	NA	NA	CASSQGTPPDYEQYF	TGTGCCAGTAGTCAAGGGACCCCACCAGATTACGAGCAGTACTTC
TRBV7-9	TRBJ2-3	TRBD1	NA	CASSLEGRGIDTQYF	TGTGCCAGCAGCTTAGAGGGCAGGGGGATAGATACGCAGTATTTT
TRBV5-6	TRBJ1-4	TRBD1	NA	CASSLDGGQNNEKLFF	TGTGCCAGCAGCCTTGATGGGGGACAGAATAATGAAAAACTGTTTTTT
TRBV12-5	TRBJ2-1	NA	few	CASGLVPTGGEQFF	TGTGCTAGTGGTTTGGTACCGACAGGAGGTGAGCAGTTCTTC
TRBV7-2	TRBJ1-6	NA	NA	CASSLTPGNSPLHF	TGTGCCAGCAGCTTAACCCCAGGGAATTCACCCCTCCACTTT
TRBV19	TRBJ2-5	NA	NA	CASGGGGRETQYF	TGTGCCAGCGGAGGGGGGGGGCGAGAGACCCAGTACTTC
TRBV5-1	TRBJ2-5	TRBD2	NA	CASSLVTSGQETQYF	TGCGCCAGCAGCTTGGTTACTAGCGGCCAAGAGACCCAGTACTTC
TRBV7-2	TRBJ2-2	TRBD1	NA	CASSLRQGAGELFF	TGTGCCAGCAGCCTAAGACAGGGGGCCGGGGAGCTGTTTTTT
TRBV19	TRBJ2-2	NA	NA	CASSITGAGELFF	TGTGCCAGTAGTATCACGGGGGCCGGGGAGCTGTTTTTT
TRBV7-9	TRBJ1-2	NA	few	CASSSTGDYGYTF	TGTGCCAGCAGCTCGACAGGAGACTATGGCTACACCTTC
TRBV19	TRBJ1-5	NA	few	CASSKKSNSNQPQHF	TGTGCCAGTAGTAAGAAGTCTAATAGCAATCAGCCCCAGCATTTT
TRBV28	TRBJ2-7	NA	NA	CASISQTFSYEQYF	TGTGCCAGCATCTCGCAGACATTCTCCTACGAGCAGTACTTC
TRBV19	TRBJ2-7	NA	NA	CASSIQGKVNEQYF	TGTGCCAGTAGTATTCAGGGAAAGGTCAACGAGCAGTACTTC
TRBV5-1	TRBJ2-7	NA	NA	CASSFRGVSSYEQYF	TGCGCCAGCAGCTTCAGAGGGGTAAGCTCCTACGAGCAGTACTTC
TRBV10-3	TRBJ2-7	TRBD2	NA	CAISGDSGTLSYEQYF	TGTGCCATCAGTGGGGATAGCGGGACCCTATCCTACGAGCAGTACTTC
TRBV9	TRBJ2-1	NA	NA	CASSVQGRSEQFF	TGTGCCAGCAGCGTACAGGGTCGAAGTGAGCAGTTCTTC
TRBV2	TRBJ1-5	NA	NA	CASSGPVRGGQPQHF	TGTGCCAGCAGTGGCCCAGTTAGGGGGGGGCAGCCCCAGCATTTT
TRBV6-1	TRBJ2-3	TRBD2	NA	CASSEAPAGEPDTQYF	TGTGCCAGCAGTGAAGCCCCAGCGGGAGAACCAGATACGCAGTATTTT
TRBV5-1	TRBJ1-1	TRBD1	NA	CASSFTGGVGTEAFF	TGCGCCAGCAGCTTTACAGGGGGCGTAGGCACTGAAGCTTTCTTT
TRBV15	TRBJ1-3	NA	NA	CATSRDPGSGNTIYF	TGTGCCACCAGCAGAGATCCCGGCTCTGGAAACACCATATATTTT
TRBV18	TRBJ2-3	NA	NA	CASSPPVGVGADTQYF	TGTGCCAGCTCACCACCGGTCGGAGTAGGGGCAGATACGCAGTATTTT
TRBV4-2	TRBJ2-7	NA	once	CASSQGLEQYF	TGTGCCAGCAGCCAAGGTCTTGAGCAGTACTTC
TRBV7-2	TRBJ2-7	NA	NA	CASSLVGRNSYEQYF	TGTGCCAGCAGCTTAGTGGGGCGCAACTCCTACGAGCAGTACTTC
TRBV19	TRBJ2-3	NA	NA	CASRRTSSTDTQYF	TGTGCCAGTAGGCGGACATCTAGCACAGATACGCAGTATTTT
TRBV5-6	TRBJ2-7	NA	NA	CASSLRGYGEQYF	TGTGCCAGCAGCTTGAGAGGGTATGGCGAGCAGTACTTC